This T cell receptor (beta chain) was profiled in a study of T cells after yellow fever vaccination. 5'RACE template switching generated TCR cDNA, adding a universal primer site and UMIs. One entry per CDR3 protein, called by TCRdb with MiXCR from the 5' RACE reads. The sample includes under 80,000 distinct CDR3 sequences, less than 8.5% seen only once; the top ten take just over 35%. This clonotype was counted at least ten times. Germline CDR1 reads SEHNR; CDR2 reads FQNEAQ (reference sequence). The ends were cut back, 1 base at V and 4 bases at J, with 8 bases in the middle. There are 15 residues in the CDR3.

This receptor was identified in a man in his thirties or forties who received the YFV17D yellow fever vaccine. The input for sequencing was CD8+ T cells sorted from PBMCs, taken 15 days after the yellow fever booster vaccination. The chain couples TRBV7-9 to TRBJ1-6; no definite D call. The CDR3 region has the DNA TGTGCCAGCAGCTTAGAAGGAGATTATAATTCACCCCTCCACTTT. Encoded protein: CASSLEGDYNSPLHF.